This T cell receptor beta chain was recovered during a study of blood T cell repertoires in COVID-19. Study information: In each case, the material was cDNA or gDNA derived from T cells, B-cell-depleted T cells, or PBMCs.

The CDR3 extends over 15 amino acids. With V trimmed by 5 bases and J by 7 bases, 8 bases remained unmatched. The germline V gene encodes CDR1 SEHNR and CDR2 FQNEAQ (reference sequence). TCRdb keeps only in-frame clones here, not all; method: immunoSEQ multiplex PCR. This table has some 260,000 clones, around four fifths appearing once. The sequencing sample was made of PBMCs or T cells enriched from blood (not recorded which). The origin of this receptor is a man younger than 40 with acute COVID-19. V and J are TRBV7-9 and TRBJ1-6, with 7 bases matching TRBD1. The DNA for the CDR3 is TGTGCCAGCAGCCCATGGGACAGCCCAAATTCACCCCTCCACTTT. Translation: CASSPWDSPNSPLHF.